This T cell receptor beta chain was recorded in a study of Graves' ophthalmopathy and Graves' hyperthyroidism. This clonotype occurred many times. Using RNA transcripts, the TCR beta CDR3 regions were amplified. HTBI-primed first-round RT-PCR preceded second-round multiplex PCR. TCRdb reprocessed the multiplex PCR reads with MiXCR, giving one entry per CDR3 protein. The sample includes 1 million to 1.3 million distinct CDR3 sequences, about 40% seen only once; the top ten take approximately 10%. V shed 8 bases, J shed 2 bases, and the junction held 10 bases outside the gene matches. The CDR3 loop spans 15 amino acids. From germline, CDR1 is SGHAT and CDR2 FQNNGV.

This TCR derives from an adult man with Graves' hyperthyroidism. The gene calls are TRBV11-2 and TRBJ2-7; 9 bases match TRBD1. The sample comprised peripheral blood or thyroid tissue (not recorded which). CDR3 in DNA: TGTGCCAGCGCCGTGGAGGACAGGGGTGCCTACGAGCAGTACTTC. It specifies CASAVEDRGAYEQYF. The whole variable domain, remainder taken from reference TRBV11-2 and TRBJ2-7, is EAGVAQSPRYKIIEKRQSVAFWCNPISGHATLYWYQQILGQGPKLLIQFQNNGVVDDSQLPKDRFSAERLKGVDSTLKIQPAKLEDSAVYLCASAVEDRGAYEQYFGPGTRLTVT.